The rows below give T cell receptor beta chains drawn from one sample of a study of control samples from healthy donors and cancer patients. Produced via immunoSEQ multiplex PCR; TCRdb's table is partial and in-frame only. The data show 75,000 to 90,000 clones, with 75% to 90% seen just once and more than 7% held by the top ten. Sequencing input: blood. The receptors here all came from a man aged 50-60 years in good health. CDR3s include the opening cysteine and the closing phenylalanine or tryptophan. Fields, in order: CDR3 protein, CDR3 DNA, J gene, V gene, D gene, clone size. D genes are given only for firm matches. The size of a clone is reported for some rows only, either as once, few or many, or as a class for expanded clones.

CDR3 protein: CASSTGSSGNTIYF; CDR3 DNA: TGTGCCAGTAGTACAGGGAGCTCTGGAAACACCATATATTTT; J gene: TRBJ1-3; V gene: TRBV19; D gene: NA; clone size: NA
CDR3 protein: CASSSKAPPRDGEQYF; CDR3 DNA: TGCGCCAGCAGTTCCAAGGCCCCCCCCAGGGATGGCGAGCAGTACTTC; J gene: TRBJ2-7; V gene: TRBV4-1; D gene: NA; clone size: NA
CDR3 protein: CASSPGQSSGTDTQYF; CDR3 DNA: TGTGCCAGCTCACCGGGACAGTCGAGTGGGACAGATACGCAGTATTTT; J gene: TRBJ2-3; V gene: TRBV18; D gene: TRBD1; clone size: NA
CDR3 protein: CASSDGGRVRSEQYF; CDR3 DNA: TGTGCCAGCAGTGATGGCGGCAGGGTGAGAAGCGAGCAGTACTTC; J gene: TRBJ2-7; V gene: TRBV2; D gene: NA; clone size: NA
CDR3 protein: CAISRAVGTSVREQYF; CDR3 DNA: TGTGCCATCAGTCGGGCGGTTGGCACCTCGGTGAGGGAGCAGTACTTC; J gene: TRBJ2-7; V gene: TRBV10-3; D gene: NA; clone size: NA
CDR3 protein: CASSVDGTGGSSYEQYF; CDR3 DNA: TGTGCCAGCAGCGTAGATGGGACAGGGGGCTCGTCCTACGAGCAGTACTTC; J gene: TRBJ2-7; V gene: TRBV9; D gene: TRBD1; clone size: NA
CDR3 protein: CASSYAQGRGTDTQYF; CDR3 DNA: TGTGCCAGCAGTTACGCCCAGGGGCGGGGGACAGATACGCAGTATTTT; J gene: TRBJ2-3; V gene: TRBV6-2/TRBV6-3; D gene: NA; clone size: NA
CDR3 protein: CASSAGVRLNEQFF; CDR3 DNA: TGTGCCAGCAGCGCAGGGGTAAGATTGAATGAGCAGTTCTTC; J gene: TRBJ2-1; V gene: TRBV27; D gene: NA; clone size: NA
CDR3 protein: CASSRDMGARGYTF; CDR3 DNA: TGTGCCAGCAGTAGAGATATGGGGGCTCGTGGCTACACCTTC; J gene: TRBJ1-2; V gene: TRBV2; D gene: NA; clone size: few
CDR3 protein: CASSALNTEAFF; CDR3 DNA: TGTGCCAGCAGCGCCCTAAACACTGAAGCTTTCTTT; J gene: TRBJ1-1; V gene: TRBV5-6; D gene: NA; clone size: NA
CDR3 protein: CASNGDSRYYNEQFF; CDR3 DNA: TGTGCCAGCAATGGGGACAGCCGATACTACAATGAGCAGTTCTTC; J gene: TRBJ2-1; V gene: TRBV25-1; D gene: TRBD1; clone size: once
CDR3 protein: CASSPSGGAYYEQYF; CDR3 DNA: TGTGCCAGCAGCCCTAGCGGGGGGGCCTACTACGAGCAGTACTTC; J gene: TRBJ2-7; V gene: TRBV3-1/TRBV3-2; D gene: TRBD2; clone size: NA
CDR3 protein: CASSRDRGSDTQYF; CDR3 DNA: TGTGCCAGCAGCCGGGACAGGGGATCAGATACGCAGTATTTT; J gene: TRBJ2-3; V gene: TRBV14; D gene: TRBD1; clone size: NA
CDR3 protein: CASRLAGGTDTQYF; CDR3 DNA: TGTGCCAGCAGGTTAGCGGGGGGAACAGATACGCAGTATTTT; J gene: TRBJ2-3; V gene: TRBV27; D gene: TRBD2; clone size: NA
CDR3 protein: CAISGGTGADTQYF; CDR3 DNA: TGTGCCATCAGTGGGGGGACGGGCGCAGATACGCAGTATTTT; J gene: TRBJ2-3; V gene: TRBV10-3; D gene: NA; clone size: NA
CDR3 protein: CASSLAGDTEAFF; CDR3 DNA: TGCGCCAGCAGCTTGGCCGGGGACACTGAAGCTTTCTTT; J gene: TRBJ1-1; V gene: TRBV5-1; D gene: NA; clone size: NA
CDR3 protein: CASSVETGSNYGYTF; CDR3 DNA: TGTGCCAGCAGTGTAGAGACAGGGTCTAACTATGGCTACACCTTC; J gene: TRBJ1-2; V gene: TRBV2; D gene: TRBD1; clone size: NA
CDR3 protein: CASHDFQETQYF; CDR3 DNA: TGTGCCAGCCATGACTTCCAAGAGACCCAGTACTTC; J gene: TRBJ2-5; V gene: TRBV5-5; D gene: NA; clone size: NA
CDR3 protein: CASSVTAGGRTGELFF; CDR3 DNA: TGTGCCAGCAGCGTGACCGCGGGGGGGAGGACCGGGGAGCTGTTTTTT; J gene: TRBJ2-2; V gene: TRBV9; D gene: TRBD2; clone size: NA
CDR3 protein: CASSLAWGTDTQYF; CDR3 DNA: TGTGCCAGCAGCTTGGCGTGGGGTACAGATACGCAGTATTTT; J gene: TRBJ2-3; V gene: TRBV5-8; D gene: NA; clone size: NA
CDR3 protein: CASSSDWVGSPLHF; CDR3 DNA: TGCGCCAGCAGCTCGGACTGGGTCGGTTCACCCCTCCACTTT; J gene: TRBJ1-6; V gene: TRBV5-1; D gene: NA; clone size: NA
CDR3 protein: CASSPRFDTEAFF; CDR3 DNA: TGTGCCAGCAGCCCGAGGTTTGACACTGAAGCTTTCTTT; J gene: TRBJ1-1; V gene: TRBV9; D gene: NA; clone size: NA
CDR3 protein: CATSVNTGELFF; CDR3 DNA: TGTGCCACCAGTGTGAACACCGGGGAGCTGTTTTTT; J gene: TRBJ2-2; V gene: TRBV24-1; D gene: NA; clone size: NA
CDR3 protein: CASSPRDTGELFF; CDR3 DNA: TGTGCCAGCAGTCCTAGAGACACCGGGGAGCTGTTTTTT; J gene: TRBJ2-2; V gene: TRBV12-3/TRBV12-4; D gene: NA; clone size: NA
CDR3 protein: CASSLAGPSTDTQYF; CDR3 DNA: TGCGCCAGCAGCTTGGCCGGGCCCAGCACAGATACGCAGTATTTT; J gene: TRBJ2-3; V gene: TRBV5-1; D gene: NA; clone size: NA
CDR3 protein: CASSVQGPGNTIYF; CDR3 DNA: TGTGCCAGCAGTGTACAGGGGCCTGGAAACACCATATATTTT; J gene: TRBJ1-3; V gene: TRBV27; D gene: TRBD1; clone size: NA
CDR3 protein: CASSRTPGTDTQYF; CDR3 DNA: TGTGCCAGCAGCCGGACTCCAGGCACAGATACGCAGTATTTT; J gene: TRBJ2-3; V gene: TRBV11-2; D gene: NA; clone size: NA
CDR3 protein: CASSYSVRRVDTEAFF; CDR3 DNA: TGTGCCAGCAGTTACTCGGTAAGGAGAGTGGACACTGAAGCTTTCTTT; J gene: TRBJ1-1; V gene: TRBV6-2/TRBV6-3; D gene: NA; clone size: once
CDR3 protein: CASGGPILNQPQHF; CDR3 DNA: TGTGCCAGCGGAGGGCCGATCCTAAATCAGCCCCAGCATTTT; J gene: TRBJ1-5; V gene: TRBV2; D gene: NA; clone size: NA
CDR3 protein: CASSYGGQAYEQYF; CDR3 DNA: TGTGCCAGCAGTTACGGTGGACAGGCCTACGAGCAGTACTTC; J gene: TRBJ2-7; V gene: TRBV6-5; D gene: TRBD1; clone size: NA
CDR3 protein: CASSLNRGDEKLFF; CDR3 DNA: TGCGCCAGCAGCTTAAACAGGGGGGACGAAAAACTGTTTTTT; J gene: TRBJ1-4; V gene: TRBV5-1; D gene: TRBD1; clone size: NA
CDR3 protein: CASSFQGSNQPQHF; CDR3 DNA: TGTGCCAGCAGTTTCCAGGGGAGCAATCAGCCCCAGCATTTT; J gene: TRBJ1-5; V gene: TRBV6-5; D gene: NA; clone size: NA
CDR3 protein: CASRPTGVGKVEAFF; CDR3 DNA: TGTGCCAGTAGGCCGACAGGGGTCGGTAAGGTTGAAGCTTTCTTT; J gene: TRBJ1-1; V gene: TRBV19; D gene: TRBD1; clone size: NA
CDR3 protein: CASSSPGQGVYEQYF; CDR3 DNA: TGTGCCAGCAGCTCCCCGGGACAGGGGGTATACGAGCAGTACTTC; J gene: TRBJ2-7; V gene: TRBV5-5; D gene: TRBD1; clone size: NA
CDR3 protein: CATGQGGTGELFF; CDR3 DNA: TGTGCCACCGGGCAGGGGGGGACCGGGGAGCTGTTTTTT; J gene: TRBJ2-2; V gene: TRBV24-1; D gene: NA; clone size: once